The entry below describes one T cell receptor beta chain. The antigen is undetermined. Profiled with immunoSEQ multiplex PCR; TCRdb holds only in-frame clones, not every one. Of more than 85,000 clones in the sample, around 92% were seen once. The sample originates from a study of T cell responses to AZD1222 COVID-19 vaccine. Whole-study findings and limits: Baseline serostatus was positive in only six or seven AZD1222 recipients. After the peak T cell response, and only then, were repertoires sampled.

The sequencing used peripheral blood, collected on day 0 of AZD1222 vaccination. The TCR sequence derives from an adult in good health.

The CDR3 is CAWDPGTGLSEAFF. CDR3 sequence (DNA): TGTGCCTGGGACCCCGGGACAGGCTTATCTGAAGCTTTCTTT. The V and J genes are TRBV30 and TRBJ1-1; 8 nucleotides line up with TRBD1. The CDR3 length is 14 residues. V gave up 5 bases and J gave up 6 bases; unmatched junction bases: 11. Germline CDR1 GTSNPN, CDR2 SVGIG (reference sequence).